This is a list of T cell receptor beta chains from one sample in a study of cytotoxic CD8 clonotypes in ibrutinib-treated CLL. Assay used: immunoSEQ multiplex PCR; TCRdb lists only in-frame clones, some missing. The sample yields approximately 190,000 clones, more than 75% seen once. The sequencing used PBMCs, collected after 12 months of ibrutinib treatment. The source is a human donor with chronic lymphocytic leukemia. The CDR3 runs from the conserved cysteine through the conserved F or W. D genes are given only for firm matches. Where a row states a size, it is once, few, many or the class of an expanded clone; other rows omit it.

TRBV5-1	NA	NA	TRBJ2-2	TGCGCCAGCAATCCGGGGAACGCGAACACCGGGGAGCTGTTTTTT	CASNPGNANTGELFF
TRBV5-4	NA	NA	TRBJ1-1	TGTGCCAGCAAGAGTCGGGGTCTGGGTAGAACTGAAGCTTTCTTT	CASKSRGLGRTEAFF
TRBV4-1	many	NA	TRBJ1-1	TGCGCCAGCAGCCGGGGACCTGAAGCTTTCTTT	CASSRGPEAFF
TRBV18	few	TRBD1	TRBJ2-7	TGTGCCAGCTCACATTACAGGGGAAGCTCCTACGAGCAGTACTTC	CASSHYRGSSYEQYF
TRBV18	NA	NA	TRBJ1-6	TGTGCCAGCTCACCAGGGCAGGGAGTTATTAATTCACCCCTCCACTTT	CASSPGQGVINSPLHF
TRBV6-5	NA	NA	TRBJ1-2	TGTGCCAGCGCTGGGGGGACCTCGGACTATGGCTACACCTTC	CASAGGTSDYGYTF
TRBV28	NA	NA	TRBJ2-3	TGTGCCAGCAGTTCGTTCGATACGCAGTATTTT	CASSSFDTQYF
TRBV9	once	NA	TRBJ1-1	TGTGCCAGCAGCGGTATAGAAAAAATGAACACTGAAGCTTTCTTT	CASSGIEKMNTEAFF
TRBV15	few	NA	TRBJ1-5	TGTGCCACCAGCAGCCTAAATCAGCCCCAGCATTTT	CATSSLNQPQHF
TRBV6-1	few	TRBD1	TRBJ1-2	TGTGCCAGCAGTGAGGGGACAGCCCTTGGCTATGGCTACACCTTC	CASSEGTALGYGYTF
TRBV5-1	NA	NA	TRBJ2-3	TGCGCCAGCAGCTTTAGCGGTGGGGGCACAGATACGCAGTATTTT	CASSFSGGGTDTQYF
TRBV6-5	NA	NA	TRBJ1-2	TGTGCCAGCAGTTACCATGCGGGATCTGGCTACACCTTC	CASSYHAGSGYTF
TRBV30	many	NA	TRBJ1-6	TGTGCCTGGAAGAGGCCGACGACCTCACCCCTCCACTTT	CAWKRPTTSPLHF
TRBV5-6	once	NA	TRBJ1-1	TGTGCCAGCAGCTTGGAGGAAACTGAAGCTTTCTTT	CASSLEETEAFF
TRBV6-1	NA	NA	TRBJ1-5	TGTGCCAGCAGTGAAAGTAGTTATAGCAATCAGCCCCAGCATTTT	CASSESSYSNQPQHF
TRBV14	once	NA	TRBJ2-4	TGTGCCAGCAGCACTCAGGGAATTCAGTACTTC	CASSTQGIQYF
TRBV27	NA	NA	TRBJ1-2	TGTGCCAGCTGGGCGAGGGCAGGGTTAAACTATGGCTACACCTTC	CASWARAGLNYGYTF
TRBV6-1	NA	NA	TRBJ2-7	TGTGCCAGCAGTGAAGACGCAGTGGGCAGCTCCTACGAGCAGTACTTC	CASSEDAVGSSYEQYF
TRBV5-1	few	TRBD2	TRBJ2-1	TGCGCCAGCAGCGCCGGGACTAGCGCTGCAATGGGATCTAATGAGCAGTTCTTC	CASSAGTSAAMGSNEQFF
TRBV7-6	NA	TRBD2	TRBJ2-3	TGTGCCAGCAGCTTTTGGACTAGCGGGGGGTCAGATACGCAGTATTTT	CASSFWTSGGSDTQYF
TRBV6-5	NA	NA	TRBJ2-1	TGTGCCAGCAGTTACTTGAGCAGGGGAGGGGTCAATGAGCAGTTCTTC	CASSYLSRGGVNEQFF
TRBV14	NA	NA	TRBJ1-3	TGTGCCAGCAGCCGATCCGGGGGGAACACCATATATTTT	CASSRSGGNTIYF
TRBV6-7	NA	TRBD1	TRBJ1-3	TGTGCCAGCAGTTCCCTCGGACAGGCTGGAAACACCATATATTTT	CASSSLGQAGNTIYF
TRBV10-3	NA	NA	TRBJ2-1	TGTGCCATATCTAGCGTAAGCTCCTACAATGAGCAGTTCTTC	CAISSVSSYNEQFF
TRBV2	few	NA	TRBJ1-1	TGTGCCACCACTCGGGGGTGGAACACTGAAGCTTTCTTT	CATTRGWNTEAFF
TRBV6-1	NA	NA	TRBJ2-7	TGTGCCAGCTTCCGGGACGGCCTCGCCTACGAGCAGTACTTC	CASFRDGLAYEQYF
TRBV4-2	NA	NA	TRBJ1-4	TGTGCCAGCAGCCAAGCTCTGGTTTTCATAACTAATGAAAAACTGTTTTTT	CASSQALVFITNEKLFF
TRBV21-1	NA	NA	TRBJ1-5	TGTGCCAGCAGCTCCGGACAGGCTTATCAGCCCCAGCATTTT	CASSSGQAYQPQHF
TRBV29-1	NA	NA	TRBJ2-5	TGCAGCGTTGAAGAAGAGACCCAGTACTTC	CSVEEETQYF
TRBV7-3	NA	NA	TRBJ2-1	TGTGCCAGCAGCTTAGGCCCCAGCAATGAGCAGTTCTTC	CASSLGPSNEQFF
TRBV5-6	NA	TRBD1	TRBJ2-2	TGTGCCAGCAGCTTGGTCGGACAGGGCGGTCAAGGCACCGGGGAGCTGTTTTTT	CASSLVGQGGQGTGELFF
TRBV19	NA	TRBD2	TRBJ2-3	TGTGCCAGTAGTAAGGGACTAGCGGGAGGGCGATTTCTCACAGATACGCAGTATTTT	CASSKGLAGGRFLTDTQYF
TRBV7-8	NA	TRBD2	TRBJ2-7	TGTGCCAGCAGCTTCGGGACTAACTCCTACGAGCAGTACTTC	CASSFGTNSYEQYF
TRBV7-9	NA	NA	TRBJ1-1	TGTGCCAGCAGCGCAGACCCGAACACTGAAGCTTTCTTT	CASSADPNTEAFF
TRBV5-1	NA	NA	TRBJ2-1	TGCGCCAGCAGGCGATCAGGTGGGAATGAGCAGTTCTTC	CASRRSGGNEQFF
TRBV18	NA	NA	TRBJ1-3	TGTGCCAGCTCAACAACCACCCAAGCATCAGACAGGAGCACCATATATTTT	CASSTTTQASDRSTIYF
TRBV28	NA	TRBD1	TRBJ2-7	TGTGCCAGCAGCGACCCAGGTGGACAGGTTAGCTCCTACGAGCAGTACTTC	CASSDPGGQVSSYEQYF
TRBV5-1	NA	TRBD1	TRBJ2-5	TGCGCCAGCAGCACGGAAGACAGGGGGCGCGGTGAGACCCAGTACTTC	CASSTEDRGRGETQYF
TRBV6-5	NA	TRBD2	TRBJ2-1	TGTGCCAGCAGTTACCCAAGCGGGAGGGCCGGAAATGAGCAGTTCTTC	CASSYPSGRAGNEQFF
TRBV27	once	TRBD1	TRBJ2-2	TGTGCCAGCAGGCGGACAGGGGCGGCCGGGGAGCTGTTTTTT	CASRRTGAAGELFF
TRBV6-5	NA	NA	TRBJ2-7	TGTGCCAGCAGTCCTCGACTACTAGCTCCCGAGCAGTACTTC	CASSPRLLAPEQYF
TRBV6-5	NA	TRBD1	TRBJ2-7	TGTGCCAGCGGGACAGGGGTCTACGAGCAGTACTTC	CASGTGVYEQYF
TRBV7-2	NA	TRBD1	TRBJ2-7	TGTGCCAGCAGCTCTAACTCCGGGACAGGGTTTTACGAGCAGTACTTC	CASSSNSGTGFYEQYF
TRBV6-5	NA	NA	TRBJ2-7	TGTGCCAGCAGTTACACCCACGGGGAGCAGTACTTC	CASSYTHGEQYF
TRBV5-1	once	NA	TRBJ2-7	TGCGCCAGCAGCTTCGCGGGGGCGGCCTACGAGCAGTACTTC	CASSFAGAAYEQYF
TRBV6-6	NA	TRBD1	TRBJ2-2	TGTGCCAGCAGAACGGACAGGCGTTCGCCCGGGGAGCTGTTTTTT	CASRTDRRSPGELFF
TRBV7-8	few	NA	TRBJ1-5	TGTGCCAGCAGCCTAAGTGGAGGGAGGCAGCCCCAGCATTTT	CASSLSGGRQPQHF
TRBV6-1	NA	NA	TRBJ2-2	TGTGCCAGCAGTGACCGGTTCCCTGGGGCCGGGGAGCTGTTTTTT	CASSDRFPGAGELFF
TRBV6-5	NA	NA	TRBJ1-4	TGTGCCAGCAGTTATTTCCCTGTAGGTGAAAAACTGTTTTTT	CASSYFPVGEKLFF
TRBV10-2	NA	TRBD2	TRBJ2-7	TGCGCCACCCGGCTCCGGGGGGGCGGATCCTACGAGCAGTACTTC	CATRLRGGGSYEQYF
TRBV5-1	NA	TRBD2	TRBJ2-2	TGCGCCAGCAGCTTGGGGCCTAGCGGGGCCACCGGGGAGCTGTTTTTT	CASSLGPSGATGELFF
TRBV9	NA	TRBD1	TRBJ2-6	TGTGCCAGCAGCGAGGACAGGGTGGGAACTGGGGCCAACGTCCTGACTTTC	CASSEDRVGTGANVLTF
TRBV6-1	NA	NA	TRBJ1-5	TGTGCCAGCGTGCGGGAGGAGGGATACAATCAGCCCCAGCATTTT	CASVREEGYNQPQHF
TRBV5-1	NA	TRBD1	TRBJ1-2	TGCGCCAGCAGCTGGGGACAGATCTATGGCTACACCTTC	CASSWGQIYGYTF
TRBV10-3	NA	TRBD1	TRBJ1-2	TGTGCCATCAGTGACGACAGGGCCTATGGCTACACCTTC	CAISDDRAYGYTF
TRBV5-5	NA	NA	TRBJ2-3	TGTGCCAGCAGCTTGCCCGATACGCAGTATTTT	CASSLPDTQYF
TRBV2	NA	TRBD1	TRBJ1-3	TGTGCCAGCAGTCCGGACAGGGCGGTTGGAAACACCATATATTTT	CASSPDRAVGNTIYF